One and the same sample provided the 20 T cell receptor beta chains below, sequenced in a study of T-cell memory formation after mild COVID-19. MiXCR, applied by TCRdb to the 5' RACE reads, yields one record per CDR3 protein. The sample gives a few hundred thousand distinct CDR3 sequences, approximately 14% of which show up once; 20% to 25% is in the top ten. Source material: PBMCs or a T cell subset sorted from them (not recorded which). The receptors were sampled from a man younger than 35 who had mild COVID-19 (a few samples of this study predate the infection). Cell type and time point are not known.

The rearrangement links TRBV5-1 to TRBJ1-6, with D possibly matching TRBD1 (5 bases). The CDR3 has 14 residues. Trimming removed 2 bases at V and 8 bases at J, with 11 bases between. Germline-derived CDR1 and CDR2 are SGHRS and YFSETQ. The CDR3 DNA sequence: TGCGCCAGCAGCTTAACCGGGACGCATTCACCCCTCCACTTT. Translating it yields CASSLTGTHSPLHF.

CDR3 protein: CASSRYKKFF. CDR3 nucleotide sequence: TGTGCCAGTAGTAGGTATAAAAAGTTCTTC. The chain couples TRBV19 to TRBJ2-1; D is unresolved. The germline CDR1 and CDR2 sequences are LNHDA and SQIVND (reference sequence). The CDR3 is made up of 10 amino acids. V was clipped by 4 bases and J by 14 bases, with 9 bases between them.

The sample holds one count of this clonotype. The gene calls are TRBV27 and TRBJ2-7, with TRBD2 as a possible D gene (5 bases). This CDR3 has 14 amino acids. CDR1 is MNHEY, CDR2 SMNVEV, per germline (reference sequence). V was shortened by 2 bases and J by 3 bases, with 11 bases between the two germline ends. CDR3 sequence (DNA): TGTGCCAGCAGTTTAAGCGGCAGAAACTACGAGCAGTACTTC. Protein sequence: CASSLSGRNYEQYF.

This clonotype appeared a few times. The chain joins TRBV7-2 to TRBJ2-3, with D perhaps assigned TRBD1 or TRBD2 (5 bases each). Trimming left V 5 bases short and J 10 bases short, with 22 bases between. Germline-derived CDR1 and CDR2 are SGHTA and FQGNSA. This CDR3 has 15 amino acids. CDR3 sequence (DNA): TGTGCCAGCAGCCCAGTGTGGGGGTTGGAAGTAGCGCAGTATTTT. As protein: CASSPVWGLEVAQYF.

This clonotype was seen a few times. The chain carries TRBV18 and TRBJ2-5, with D uncertain. V lost 1 base and J lost 5, with 8 bases in between. The CDR3 is 13 amino acids. CDR1 and CDR2 (germline): KGHSH, LQKENI. The chain's CDR3 is CASSPLGWETQYF. Here the CDR3 DNA reads TGTGCCAGCTCACCACTTGGATGGGAGACCCAGTACTTC.

This clonotype was picked up a small number of times. The chain has TRBV5-5 and TRBJ1-1; possibly TRBD1 for D (5 bases). Trimming stripped 0 bases from V and 7 bases from J, with 16 bases between. This CDR3 spans 15 amino acids. Looked up from germline, CDR1 is SGHKS and CDR2 is YYEKEE (reference sequence). In DNA, the CDR3 is TGTGCCAGCAGCTTGGGCGGAGGGACCGACCTTGAAGCTTTCTTT. Translating gives CASSLGGGTDLEAFF.

The gene calls are TRBV20-1 and TRBJ2-1, with 13 bases that match TRBD2. The length of the CDR3 is 13 residues. Germline-derived CDR1 and CDR2 are DFQATT and SNEGSKA (reference sequence). V lost 5 bases, J lost 7 bases, and 2 bases stayed unmatched. The CDR3 region is CSAPGLAGNEQFF. Written as DNA, the CDR3 is TGCAGTGCTCCGGGACTAGCGGGGAATGAGCAGTTCTTC.

V gene TRBV12-3 or TRBV12-4 combines with J gene TRBJ1-5, with TRBD1 as a possible D gene (6 bases). CDR3 length: 15 residues. Trimming took off 8 bases at V and 2 bases at J, with 16 bases between the two ends. Written as DNA, the CDR3 is TGTGCCAGCGCTTTTCAGGGACACCGCAATCAGCCCCAGCATTTT. Encoded protein: CASAFQGHRNQPQHF.

This rearrangement joins TRBV18 to TRBJ2-5; D perhaps matches TRBD2 (5 bases). Germline CDR1 KGHSH, CDR2 LQKENI. The CDR3 extends over 15 amino acids. Trimming shortened V by 2 bases and J by 5 bases, and 15 bases separated the two germline ends. In nucleotides, the CDR3 is TGTGCCAGCTCACCAAGGTCCGGAGGACCGGAGACCCAGTACTTC. Residues: CASSPRSGGPETQYF.

The V and J genes are TRBV4-3 and TRBJ2-6; possibly TRBD2 for D (6 bases). Trimming stripped 4 bases from V and 0 bases from J, with 16 bases between. Germline V gene sequence: CDR1 LGHNA, CDR2 YSLEER. The CDR3 consists of 18 residues. The CDR3 loop reads CASSPEAGTLSGANVLTF. In DNA form, the CDR3 reads TGCGCCAGCAGCCCCGAGGCGGGAACCCTCTCTGGGGCCAACGTCCTGACTTTC.

This chain connects TRBV2 to TRBJ1-6; D gene unclear. The germline gives CDR1 SNHLY, CDR2 FYNNEI. V shed 10 bases and J shed 7 bases, with 14 bases lying between them. The CDR3 is 13 residues long. CDR3 loop: CATSVGQNSPLHF. For the CDR3, the DNA is TGTGCCACTTCCGTGGGTCAAAATTCACCCCTCCACTTT.

This clonotype was seen at least ten times. The chain recombines TRBV24-1 with TRBJ1-5; the D gene is possibly TRBD1 (5 bases). The V end was cut by 3 bases, the J end by 3 bases, with 11 bases between. Germline values: CDR1 KGHDR, CDR2 SFDVKD. The CDR3 spans 15 residues. For the CDR3, the DNA is TGTGCCACCAGTGATCGCAGGGACCACAATCAGCCCCAGCATTTT. This codes for CATSDRRDHNQPQHF.

This clonotype has more than one count but fewer than ten. The rearrangement links TRBV7-2 to TRBJ2-4; D is possibly TRBD1 (5 bases). The V end lost 2 bases, the J end lost 0 bases, and 11 bases lay between the germline ends. The CDR3 is 16 residues long. Germline CDR1 and CDR2: SGHTA and FQGNSA. CDR3 sequence reads: CASSLRQPLAKNIQYF. As DNA, the CDR3 is TGTGCCAGCAGCTTAAGACAGCCTCTAGCCAAAAACATTCAGTACTTC.

This clonotype was found a few times. The gene calls are TRBV6-5 and TRBJ2-3, with 15 bases lining up with TRBD2. Unmatched junction bases numbered 10, after V lost 5 bases and J lost 1 base. There are 19 residues in the CDR3. Germline assignment: CDR1 MNHEY and CDR2 SVGAGI. The CDR3 is CASSRVGLAGGLGTDTQYF. The CDR3 DNA sequence: TGTGCCAGCAGTCGCGTGGGACTAGCGGGGGGTCTAGGCACAGATACGCAGTATTTT.

This sequence joins TRBV4-3 and TRBJ1-2; D call uncertain. The germline CDR1 and CDR2 sequences are LGHNA and YSLEER. The CDR3 spans 14 residues. V was pared by 0 bases and J by 6 bases, with 11 bases between. The chain's CDR3 is CASSQDLLSDGYTF. CDR3 nucleotide sequence: TGCGCCAGCAGCCAAGATCTCCTTAGCGATGGCTACACCTTC.

There are a few counts of this clonotype. CDR3: CAISGTGLSYEQYF. The CDR3 DNA sequence: TGTGCCATCAGTGGGACCGGTTTATCCTACGAGCAGTACTTC. The chain is built from TRBV10-3 and TRBJ2-7, with unresolved D. Germline CDR1 ENHRY, CDR2 SYGVKD. The CDR3 contains 14 residues. Trimming took off 4 bases at V and 1 base at J, with 11 bases between the two ends.

V is TRBV20-1 and J is TRBJ2-3; 10 bases are shared with TRBD2. J was trimmed by 0 bases and V by 6 bases; bases with no gene match: 6. Germline V gene data show CDR1 as DFQATT and CDR2 as SNEGSKA (reference sequence). The CDR3 runs to 15 residues. The CDR3 loop is CSAHIAGGSTDTQYF. The DNA of the CDR3 is TGCAGTGCACACATAGCGGGGGGCAGCACAGATACGCAGTATTTT.

This clonotype was seen only a few times. The CDR3 nucleotides read TGTGCCAGCAGCCTCCGGACTAGCGGGGGGGCCGTGGTTCTAGGGACCCAGTACTTC. Its protein product is CASSLRTSGGAVVLGTQYF. The rearrangement joins TRBV5-6 to TRBJ2-5, with 15 bases that match TRBD2. V dropped 4 bases and J dropped 7; count of bases not matched to a gene: 17. The CDR3 is 19 amino acids. The germline CDR1 and CDR2 sequences are SGHDT and YYEEEE.

A few counts support this clonotype. The V and J genes are TRBV4-3 and TRBJ1-2, with a possible D match to TRBD1 (5 bases). Germline-derived CDR1 and CDR2 are LGHNA and YSLEER. This CDR3 spans 15 amino acids. V was cut by 0 bases and J by 4 bases, with 12 bases left in between. CDR3: CASSQDPGVSYGYTF. Written as DNA, the CDR3 is TGCGCCAGCAGCCAAGATCCGGGGGTCTCCTATGGCTACACCTTC.

This clonotype was seen a handful of times. The chain is built from TRBV5-6 and TRBJ2-7; 10 bases fit TRBD1. Germline V gene lookup returns CDR1 SGHDT and CDR2 YYEEEE. This CDR3 contains 15 residues. V gave up 0 bases and J gave up 9 bases; unmatched junction bases: 9. CDR3 DNA: TGTGCCAGCAGCTTGGCCGGGACAGGGGAGTCTGGGCAGTACGTC. Its protein product is CASSLAGTGESGQYV.